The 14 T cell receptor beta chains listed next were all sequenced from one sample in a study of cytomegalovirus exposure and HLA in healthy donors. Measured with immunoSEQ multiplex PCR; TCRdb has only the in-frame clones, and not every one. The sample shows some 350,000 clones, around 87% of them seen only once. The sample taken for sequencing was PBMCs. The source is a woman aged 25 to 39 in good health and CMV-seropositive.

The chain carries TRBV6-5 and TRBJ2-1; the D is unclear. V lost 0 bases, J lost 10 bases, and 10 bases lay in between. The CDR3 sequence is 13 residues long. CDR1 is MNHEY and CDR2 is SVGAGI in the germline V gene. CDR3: CASSYSIVEEQFF. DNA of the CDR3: TGTGCCAGCAGTTACTCGATAGTAGAAGAGCAGTTCTTC.

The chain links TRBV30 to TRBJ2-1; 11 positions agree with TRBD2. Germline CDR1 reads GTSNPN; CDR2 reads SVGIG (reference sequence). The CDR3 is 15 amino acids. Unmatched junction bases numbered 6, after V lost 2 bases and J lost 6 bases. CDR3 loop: CAWSIGTSGINEQFF. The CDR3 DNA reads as TGTGCCTGGAGTATCGGGACTAGCGGAATCAATGAGCAGTTCTTC.

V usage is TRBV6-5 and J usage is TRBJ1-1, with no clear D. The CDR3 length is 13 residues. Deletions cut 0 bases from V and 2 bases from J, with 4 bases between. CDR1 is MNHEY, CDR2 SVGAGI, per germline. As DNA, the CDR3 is TGTGCCAGCAGTTACTCATCTAACACTGAAGCTTTCTTT. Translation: CASSYSSNTEAFF.

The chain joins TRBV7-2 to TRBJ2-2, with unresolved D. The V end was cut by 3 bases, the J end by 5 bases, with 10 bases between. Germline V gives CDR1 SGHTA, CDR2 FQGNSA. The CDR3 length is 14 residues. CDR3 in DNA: TGTGCCAGCAGCTTTAAGGGTAGAACCGGGGAGCTGTTTTTT. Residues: CASSFKGRTGELFF.

This CDR3 reads CASSGATTGDNEQFF. The CDR3, as DNA: TGTGCCAGCAGTGGGGCTACGACAGGGGACAATGAGCAGTTCTTC. This rearrangement joins TRBV6-4 to TRBJ2-1; 8 bases align to TRBD1. There are 15 residues in the CDR3. V lost 4 bases to trimming and J lost 5 bases; unmatched junction nucleotides: 7. Germline lookup yields CDR1 MRHNA and CDR2 SNTAGT.

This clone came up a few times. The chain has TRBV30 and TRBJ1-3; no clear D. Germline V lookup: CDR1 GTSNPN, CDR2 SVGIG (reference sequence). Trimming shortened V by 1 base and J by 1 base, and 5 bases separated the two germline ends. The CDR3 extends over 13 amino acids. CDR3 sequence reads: CAWSGGSGNTIYF. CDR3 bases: TGTGCCTGGAGTGGAGGTTCTGGAAACACCATATATTTT.

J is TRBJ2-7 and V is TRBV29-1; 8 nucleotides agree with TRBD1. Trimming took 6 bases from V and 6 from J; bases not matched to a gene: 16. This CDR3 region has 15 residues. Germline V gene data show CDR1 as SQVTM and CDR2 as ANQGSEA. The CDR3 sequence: CSVEPPGGVYGEQYF. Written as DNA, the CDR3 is TGCAGCGTGGAGCCTCCAGGGGGCGTCTACGGCGAGCAGTACTTC.

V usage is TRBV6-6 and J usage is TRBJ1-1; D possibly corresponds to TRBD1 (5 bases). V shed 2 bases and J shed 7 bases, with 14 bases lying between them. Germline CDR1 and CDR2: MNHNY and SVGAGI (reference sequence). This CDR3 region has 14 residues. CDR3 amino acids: CASSYGGFGDEAFF. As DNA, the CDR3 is TGTGCCAGCAGTTACGGGGGGTTTGGTGATGAAGCTTTCTTT.

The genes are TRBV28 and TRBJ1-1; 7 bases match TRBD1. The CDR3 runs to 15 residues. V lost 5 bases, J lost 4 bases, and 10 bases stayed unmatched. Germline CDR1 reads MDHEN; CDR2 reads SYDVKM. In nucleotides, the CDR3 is TGTGCCAGCAGTGGCACAGGGGCGAGGGGCACTGAAGCTTTCTTT. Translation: CASSGTGARGTEAFF.

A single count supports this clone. The CDR3 coding sequence is TGTGCCAGCAGCTTACAGGGTAGCCAAGGGACTAGGGGCACTGAAGCTTTCTTT. Translation gives CASSLQGSQGTRGTEAFF. The rearrangement joins TRBV11-2 to TRBJ1-1; D is perhaps TRBD1 (5 bases). CDR3 length: 18 residues. Trimming removed 2 bases from V and 4 bases from J, with 23 bases in between. The germline CDR1 and CDR2 sequences are SGHAT and FQNNGV.

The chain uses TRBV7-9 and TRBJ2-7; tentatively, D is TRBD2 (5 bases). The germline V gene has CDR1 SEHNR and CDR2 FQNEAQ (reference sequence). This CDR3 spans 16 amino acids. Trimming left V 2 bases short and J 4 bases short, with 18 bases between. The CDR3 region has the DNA TGTGCCAGCAGCTTAAGCGGCCGGCAGGTAGAATACGAGCAGTACTTC. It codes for CASSLSGRQVEYEQYF.

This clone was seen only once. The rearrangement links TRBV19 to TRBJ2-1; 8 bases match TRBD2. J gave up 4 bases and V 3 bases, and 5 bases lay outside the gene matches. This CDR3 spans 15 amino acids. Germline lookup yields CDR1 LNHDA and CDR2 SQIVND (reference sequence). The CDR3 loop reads CASSIWRGVYNEQFF. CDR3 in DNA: TGTGCCAGTAGTATCTGGCGGGGGGTGTACAATGAGCAGTTCTTC.

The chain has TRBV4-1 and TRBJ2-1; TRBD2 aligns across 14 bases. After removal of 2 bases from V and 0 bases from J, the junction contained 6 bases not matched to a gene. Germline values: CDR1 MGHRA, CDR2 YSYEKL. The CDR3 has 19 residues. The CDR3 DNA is TGCGCCAGCAGCCAACGCGGGACTAGCGGGAGTCACTCCTACAATGAGCAGTTCTTC. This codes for CASSQRGTSGSHSYNEQFF.

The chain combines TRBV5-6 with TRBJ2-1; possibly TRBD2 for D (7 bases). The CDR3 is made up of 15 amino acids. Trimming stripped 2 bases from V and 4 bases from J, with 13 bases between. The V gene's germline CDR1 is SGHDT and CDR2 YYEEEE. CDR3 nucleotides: TGTGCCAGCAGCTTTGGGGGGGCCGGTTACAATGAGCAGTTCTTC. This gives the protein CASSFGGAGYNEQFF.